These 29 T cell receptor beta chains share one sample of origin, sequenced in a study of a mutant IDH1 vaccine in newly diagnosed glioma. Sequencing used immunoSEQ multiplex PCR; TCRdb keeps in-frame clones, though not all of them. The data contain tens of thousands of clones, approximately 80% of them singletons. Time point indicated: baseline, week 1 (first vaccination visit). The treatment denotes: pre-vaccination baseline after standard-of-care therapy. Sequences were derived from PBMCs, sampled from a glioma patient treated with radiotherapy, temozolomide or both. These receptors were taken from a man aged 40-49 years with glioma. Some clones in this sample may be carry-over from other donors' samples.

The V gene is TRBV5-6, the J gene TRBJ2-7, with D possibly matching TRBD1 (6 bases). Germline-derived CDR1 and CDR2 are SGHDT and YYEEEE. This CDR3 region has 13 residues. V lost 0 bases and J 6 bases, leaving 10 bases between the germline ends. This CDR3 reads CASSLVTGFEQYF. Here the CDR3 DNA reads TGTGCCAGCAGCTTGGTCACAGGGTTCGAGCAGTACTTC. The variable domain in full, with the rest retrieved from reference TRBV5-6 and TRBJ2-7, is DAGVTQSPTHLIKTRGQQVTLRCSPKSGHDTVSWYQQALGQGPQFIFQYYEEEERQRGNFPDRFSGHQFPNYSSELNVNALLLGDSALYLCASSLVTGFEQYFGPGTRLTVT.

Only one count was recorded for this clone. V is TRBV4-1 and J is TRBJ1-5; D call uncertain. Germline V gene lookup returns CDR1 MGHRA and CDR2 YSYEKL. This CDR3 spans 18 amino acids. The V end lost 1 base, the J end lost 0 bases, and 16 bases lay between the germline ends. The CDR3 DNA follows: TGCGCCAGCAGCCAAGGTTTGGCAGCGATTAATAGCAATCAGCCCCAGCATTTT. It yields the protein CASSQGLAAINSNQPQHF.

This chain connects TRBV7-9 to TRBJ1-6; D possibly corresponds to TRBD1 (5 bases). The germline gives CDR1 SEHNR, CDR2 FQNEAQ (reference sequence). Trimming took off 5 bases at V and 6 bases at J, with 11 bases between the two ends. The CDR3 has 14 amino acids. CDR3: CASSKPGLNSPLHF. The CDR3 DNA follows: TGTGCCAGCAGCAAACCGGGACTTAATTCACCCCTCCACTTT.

This clone is medium-sized within its sample. The rearrangement uses TRBV2 and TRBJ1-6; 7 bases line up with TRBD1. V was pared by 6 bases and J by 0 bases, with 5 bases of the junction left unmatched. The CDR3 has 16 amino acids. The germline CDR1 and CDR2 sequences are SNHLY and FYNNEI. In DNA, the CDR3 is TGTGCCAGCAGGTTGACAGGGCTCTCCTATAATTCACCCCTCCACTTT. It codes for CASRLTGLSYNSPLHF.

The chain uses TRBV9 and TRBJ2-2; D is ambiguous. This CDR3 is 13 amino acids long. Germline CDR1 is SGDLS and CDR2 is YYNGEE. The V and J ends lost 0 bases and 3 bases respectively, with 3 bases between them. This CDR3 reads CASSVGDTGELFF. The CDR3 nucleotides are TGTGCCAGCAGCGTAGGTGACACCGGGGAGCTGTTTTTT.

In its sample, this clone was seen a few times. The V gene is TRBV29-1, the J gene TRBJ2-7; 8 bases agree with TRBD1. The CDR3 has 13 amino acids. The V segment lost 5 bases and the J segment 6 bases; nucleotides outside the gene matches: 9. CDR1 SQVTM and CDR2 ANQGSEA come from the germline V gene. As DNA, the CDR3 is TGCAGCGTTCAGACAGGGGAACTGGGCGAGCAGTACTTC. This encodes CSVQTGELGEQYF.

The chain recombines TRBV19 with TRBJ2-7, with D possibly TRBD1 on 5 matching bases. Trimming left V 6 bases short and J 6 bases short, with 15 bases between. The CDR3 is 13 residues long. Germline V gene data show CDR1 as LNHDA and CDR2 as SQIVND (reference sequence). The CDR3 DNA reads as TGTGCCAGTAGCCTTAGGTTCGACAGCGAGCAGTACTTC. Its translation is CASSLRFDSEQYF.

The V call is TRBV29-1, the J call TRBJ1-4; the D gene is possibly TRBD1 (5 bases). The germline gives CDR1 SQVTM, CDR2 ANQGSEA. The CDR3 is made up of 13 amino acids. V was cut by 7 bases and J by 0 bases, with 9 bases left in between. The CDR3 sequence is CSAMGATNEKLFF. The DNA for the CDR3 is TGCAGCGCCATGGGGGCAACTAATGAAAAACTGTTTTTT.

The chain has TRBV19 and TRBJ2-7; D could derive from TRBD1 or TRBD2 (5 bases each). Per the germline V gene, CDR1 is LNHDA and CDR2 is SQIVND (reference sequence). The CDR3 extends over 15 amino acids. V was cut by 0 bases and J by 6 bases, with 15 bases left in between. The CDR3 sequence is CASSIDLLEGREQYF. CDR3 sequence (DNA): TGTGCCAGTAGTATAGATCTATTAGAGGGGCGCGAGCAGTACTTC.

The table lists this clone with a count of one. The chain recombines TRBV19 with TRBJ1-5; D is perhaps TRBD1 (6 bases). The CDR3 runs 16 residues. V lost 5 bases and J 1 base, leaving 15 bases between the germline ends. Germline lookup yields CDR1 LNHDA and CDR2 SQIVND (reference sequence). CDR3 in amino acids: CASSLQGGWSNQPQHF. CDR3 bases: TGTGCCAGTAGTCTACAGGGAGGGTGGAGCAATCAGCCCCAGCATTTT.

The chain joins TRBV5-1 to TRBJ2-5; perhaps TRBD2 as D (5 bases). The germline CDR1 and CDR2 sequences are SGHRS and YFSETQ. Trimming took off 0 bases at V and 7 bases at J, with 7 bases between the two ends. CDR3 length: 12 amino acids. CDR3 nucleotide sequence: TGCGCCAGCAGCTTGGCCGAGGGGACCCAGTACTTC. This gives the protein CASSLAEGTQYF.

This sequence joins TRBV29-1 and TRBJ1-1; D remains ambiguous. Germline V gene lookup returns CDR1 SQVTM and CDR2 ANQGSEA. The CDR3 contains 15 residues. V lost 6 bases and J 0 bases, leaving 17 bases between the germline ends. CDR3 residues: CSVRIHPGLNTEAFF. The CDR3 DNA sequence: TGCAGCGTACGAATACACCCGGGCTTGAACACTGAAGCTTTCTTT.

The chain combines TRBV30 with TRBJ2-3; D possibly corresponds to TRBD1 (6 bases). V gave up 3 bases and J gave up 3 bases, with 19 bases separating them. CDR1 and CDR2 from the germline V gene are GTSNPN and SVGIG (reference sequence). The CDR3 totals 16 residues. The CDR3 protein is CAWRRQDTRWTDTQYF. As DNA, the CDR3 is TGTGCCTGGAGACGACAGGACACCCGTTGGACAGATACGCAGTATTTT. Full variable domain (missing parts from reference TRBV30 and TRBJ2-3): SQTIHQWPATLVQPVGSPLSLECTVEGTSNPNLYWYRQAAGRGLQLLFYSVGIGQISSEVPQNLSASRPQDRQFILSSKKLLLSDSGFYLCAWRRQDTRWTDTQYFGPGTRLTVL.

This chain joins TRBV29-1 and TRBJ2-7; TRBD1 is a possible D gene (5 bases). The V and J ends lost 7 bases and 2 bases respectively, with 12 bases between them. This CDR3 region has 12 residues. Per germline, CDR1 SQVTM and CDR2 ANQGSEA. The CDR3 DNA reads as TGCAGCGCCTTAACAGGAACCTACGAGCAGTACTTC. Protein product: CSALTGTYEQYF.

This chain connects TRBV6-6 to TRBJ1-2; possibly TRBD1 for D (6 bases). V was clipped by 6 bases and J by 0 bases, with 14 bases between them. The V gene's germline CDR1 is MNHNY and CDR2 SVGAGI (reference sequence). The CDR3 spans 15 residues. Written as DNA, the CDR3 is TGTGCCAGCAGAGAACGACAGGTGACTAACTATGGCTACACCTTC. Translation: CASRERQVTNYGYTF.

This clone was detected a few times. The chain recombines TRBV6-1 with TRBJ1-1, with 9 bases matching TRBD1. V was pared by 6 bases and J by 7 bases, with 3 bases of the junction left unmatched. This CDR3 is 12 amino acids long. Germline lookup yields CDR1 MNHNS and CDR2 SASEGT. For the CDR3, the DNA is TGTGCCAGCAGACGGACAGGGGATGAAGCTTTCTTT. Encoded protein: CASRRTGDEAFF.

The V gene is TRBV7-8, the J gene TRBJ1-6, with a weak D call TRBD1 (5 bases). V dropped 2 bases and J dropped 2 bases, with 10 bases sitting between them. The germline gives CDR1 SGHVS, CDR2 FQNEAQ. The CDR3 runs 16 residues. The CDR3 sequence is CASSLMRGPYNSPLHF. CDR3 DNA sequence: TGTGCCAGCAGCTTAATGAGGGGACCCTATAATTCACCCCTCCACTTT.

The V call is TRBV6-5, the J call TRBJ2-7; D uncertain. The length of the CDR3 is 14 residues. Germline CDR1 and CDR2: MNHEY and SVGAGI. Trimming took 8 bases from V and 5 from J, leaving 19 bases between them. CDR3 coding DNA: TGTGCCAGCGCAAAGGGTACACACTACCACGAGCAGTACTTC. Translation: CASAKGTHYHEQYF.

V is TRBV7-9 and J is TRBJ2-1; D gene ambiguous. Germline CDR1 is SEHNR and CDR2 is FQNEAQ (reference sequence). Between the trimmed V and J ends, which lost 4 bases and 6 bases, there was a span of 16 bases. This CDR3 is built from 15 residues. The CDR3 is CASSSSSRTINEQFF. CDR3 DNA sequence: TGTGCCAGCAGCTCCTCATCTCGGACCATCAATGAGCAGTTCTTC.

The chain is built from TRBV18 and TRBJ2-3; TRBD2 aligns across 9 bases. This CDR3 has 18 amino acids. V was clipped by 2 bases and J by 4 bases; unmatched bases: 13. Germline V lookup: CDR1 KGHSH, CDR2 LQKENI. The CDR3 DNA is TGTGCCAGCTCACCATATGGCGGGGGGGCCCGGACTGCAGATACGCAGTATTTT. Protein: CASSPYGGGARTADTQYF.

CDR3 DNA sequence: TGCGCCAGCAGTGTTGTTAACACTGAAGCTTTCTTT. This codes for CASSVVNTEAFF. The chain is built from TRBV10-2 and TRBJ1-1; no definite D call. V lost 4 bases to trimming and J lost 2 bases, with 5 bases between them. CDR3 length: 12 amino acids. Germline V gene data show CDR1 as WSHSY and CDR2 as SAAADI.

This CDR3 reads CASSIGQGGSGANVLTF. The CDR3 coding sequence is TGTGCCAGTAGTATAGGACAGGGAGGCTCTGGGGCCAACGTCCTGACTTTC. The chain links TRBV19 to TRBJ2-6, with a weak D call TRBD1 (7 bases). The germline V gene has CDR1 LNHDA and CDR2 SQIVND (reference sequence). V lost 1 base, J lost 0 bases, and 10 bases lay in between. The CDR3 consists of 17 residues.

The chain links TRBV30 to TRBJ1-4; 12 nucleotides agree with TRBD1. CDR1 GTSNPN and CDR2 SVGIG come from the germline V gene (reference sequence). The trim removed 7 bases at V and 3 bases at J, leaving 6 bases unmatched. This CDR3 has 15 residues. The CDR3 bases are TGTGCCTCGGGGACAGGGGGCTCAGCTAATGAAAAACTGTTTTTT. Translated, it gives CASGTGGSANEKLFF.

J is TRBJ1-3 and V is TRBV9, with D hard to call. Trimming left V 0 bases short and J 4 bases short, with 8 bases between. This CDR3 spans 14 amino acids. The germline CDR1 and CDR2 sequences are SGDLS and YYNGEE. For the CDR3, the DNA is TGTGCCAGCAGCGTAGATCCAGCCGGAAACACCATATATTTT. Protein sequence: CASSVDPAGNTIYF.

The chain carries TRBV13 and TRBJ1-1, with a weak D call TRBD1 (5 bases). The germline V gene encodes CDR1 PRHDT and CDR2 FYEKMQ (reference sequence). Trimming left V 5 bases short and J 6 bases short, with 13 bases between. CDR3 length: 13 residues. DNA for the CDR3: TGTGCCAGCAGCCCCAGGATGGGGGCTGAAGCTTTCTTT. Translated: CASSPRMGAEAFF.

The V gene is TRBV7-6, the J gene TRBJ2-7; either TRBD1 or TRBD2 may supply D (5 bases each). The germline CDR1 and CDR2 sequences are SGHVS and FNYEAQ. The V end was cut by 5 bases, the J end by 5 bases, with 16 bases between. The CDR3 is 14 residues long. CDR3 in amino acids: CASSPGLGAHEQYF. CDR3 nucleotides: TGTGCCAGCAGCCCGGGATTAGGGGCCCACGAGCAGTACTTC.

This clone showed up just a few times. The V gene is TRBV5-1, the J gene TRBJ2-2; D unclear. Trimming took off 5 bases at V and 4 bases at J, with 15 bases between the two ends. CDR1 is SGHRS, CDR2 YFSETQ, per germline. This CDR3 comprises 15 residues. The CDR3 loop reads CASREPGLGTGELFF. In nucleotides, the CDR3 is TGCGCCAGCAGAGAACCCGGGTTGGGCACCGGGGAGCTGTTTTTT.

The chain carries TRBV4-1 and TRBJ2-1; 14 bases agree with TRBD2. The CDR3 has 17 amino acids. Germline CDR1 reads MGHRA; CDR2 reads YSYEKL. V lost 4 bases to trimming and J lost 4 bases; unmatched junction nucleotides: 6. CDR3 protein: CASSLGTSGGAYNEQFF. The CDR3 DNA sequence: TGCGCCAGCAGCCTAGGGACTAGCGGGGGAGCGTACAATGAGCAGTTCTTC.

The rearrangement joins TRBV19 to TRBJ1-1, with D possibly TRBD1 on 6 matching bases. The CDR3 loop spans 15 amino acids. Germline-derived CDR1 and CDR2 are LNHDA and SQIVND (reference sequence). V shed 6 bases and J shed 1 base, with 15 bases lying between them. As DNA, the CDR3 is TGTGCCAGTAGCGAACGGGGGGACAAGAACACTGAAGCTTTCTTT. Translation: CASSERGDKNTEAFF.